These 32 T cell receptor beta chains were sequenced from one sample in a study of blood T cell repertoires in COVID-19. The method was immunoSEQ multiplex PCR; TCRdb's version includes in-frame clones alone and lacks a portion of them. The data hold 200,000 to 300,000 clones, with approximately 90% observed a single time. The source material was PBMCs or T cells enriched from blood (not recorded which). Receptor source: a woman between 40 and 55 years old with acute COVID-19.

As to this clone: Relative to the germline gene, one junction end is altered; a read error may explain this. The V and J genes are TRBV5-6 and TRBJ2-7, with 7 bases that match TRBD1. Per germline, CDR1 SGHDT and CDR2 YYEEEE. This CDR3 has 15 amino acids. CDR3 nucleotide sequence: TGTACCAGCAGCTGGGGGACAGTCCGCTCCTACGAGCAGTACTTC. It codes for CTSSWGTVRSYEQYF.

The chain carries TRBV9 and TRBJ1-4; weak D call: TRBD1 (6 bases). V was clipped by 3 bases and J by 0 bases, with 12 bases between them. The CDR3 runs 16 residues. Germline V gene data show CDR1 as SGDLS and CDR2 as YYNGEE. The CDR3 DNA follows: TGTGCCAGCAGCGAGGGGGTCAGAGCAACTAATGAAAAACTGTTTTTT. It specifies CASSEGVRATNEKLFF.

V usage is TRBV5-4 and J usage is TRBJ1-2; weak D call: TRBD1 (5 bases). The CDR3 has 14 residues. The V gene lost 4 bases and the J gene lost 2 bases, with 12 bases spanning the gap. Germline V gene sequence: CDR1 SGHNT, CDR2 YYREEE (reference sequence). CDR3 nucleotide sequence: TGTGCCAGCAGCACAGGAAATACAAACTATGGCTACACCTTC. Its protein product is CASSTGNTNYGYTF.

The chain combines TRBV7-2 with TRBJ2-2; the match to TRBD2 covers 7 bases. CDR1 SGHTA and CDR2 FQGNSA come from the germline V gene. The trim removed 1 base at V and 2 bases at J, leaving 4 bases unmatched. The CDR3 consists of 16 residues. The CDR3 loop reads CASSLEPSGNTGELFF. The CDR3, as DNA: TGTGCCAGCAGCTTAGAGCCTAGCGGTAACACCGGGGAGCTGTTTTTT.

The chain couples TRBV28 to TRBJ2-7, with 8 bases fitting TRBD1. The trim removed 4 bases at V and 4 bases at J, leaving 3 bases unmatched. CDR1 MDHEN and CDR2 SYDVKM come from the germline V gene. The CDR3 consists of 13 residues. Written as DNA, the CDR3 is TGTGCCAGCAGTTCCCGGGACAGGTACGAGCAGTACTTC. Its protein is CASSSRDRYEQYF.

This clone has a handful of counts. This chain uses TRBV6-1 with TRBJ1-5; no firm D call. Trimming cost V 2 bases and J 5 bases, with 7 bases left between them. Germline V lookup: CDR1 MNHNS, CDR2 SASEGT. The CDR3 runs 13 residues. CDR3 amino acids: CASSERGHQPQHF. For the CDR3, the DNA is TGTGCCAGCAGTGAACGAGGGCATCAGCCCCAGCATTTT.

The chain employs TRBV9 and TRBJ1-2, with D hard to call. This CDR3 is 13 amino acids long. Germline V CDR1 and CDR2: SGDLS, YYNGEE. V was cut by 4 bases and J by 2 bases, with 9 bases left in between. CDR3 sequence reads: CASSPTANYGYTF. Here the CDR3 DNA reads TGTGCCAGCAGCCCGACTGCGAACTATGGCTACACCTTC.

The chain links TRBV9 to TRBJ1-2, with TRBD1 identical over 7 bases. This CDR3 has 14 residues. Trimming cost V 1 base and J 4 bases; bases outside gene matches: 4. CDR1 and CDR2 from the germline V gene are SGDLS and YYNGEE. The CDR3 reads CASSVTGAAYGYTF. The CDR3 DNA reads as TGTGCCAGCAGCGTAACAGGGGCGGCCTATGGCTACACCTTC.

J is TRBJ1-4 and V is TRBV18, with 7 bases identical to TRBD1. Germline-derived CDR1 and CDR2 are KGHSH and LQKENI. V lost 0 bases and J lost 4; bases outside the gene matches: 5. The CDR3 has 16 residues. DNA of the CDR3: TGTGCCAGCTCACCACCGAGCTGGGACAGTAATGAAAAACTGTTTTTT. Protein: CASSPPSWDSNEKLFF.

This clone has a count of ten or more. The V call is TRBV6-5, the J call TRBJ1-2, with D perhaps matching TRBD1 (5 bases). V was shortened by 0 bases and J by 6 bases, with 8 bases between the two germline ends. Germline loops: CDR1 MNHEY, CDR2 SVGAGI. The CDR3 consists of 13 residues. The DNA of the CDR3 is TGTGCCAGCAGTTACTCCCCCAGGGATGGCTACACCTTC. This encodes CASSYSPRDGYTF.

The rearrangement links TRBV21-1 to TRBJ2-7; TRBD2 is the table's D call and was not checked against the DNA. TRBV21-1 has pseudogene status. There are 16 residues in the CDR3. The CDR3 DNA sequence: TGTGCCAGCAGCGGACTAGCGGGAGGTGTTGGTAACGAGCAGTACGTC. This translates into CASSGLAGGVGNEQYV.

The V and J genes are TRBV6-1 and TRBJ1-2, with 7 bases that match TRBD1. The CDR3 has 16 residues. The J segment lost 4 bases and the V segment lost 2 bases, leaving 10 bases of the junction unmatched. From germline, CDR1 is MNHNS and CDR2 SASEGT. In nucleotides, the CDR3 is TGTGCCAGCAGTGAAAGGGGGCAGAAGTATACCTATGGCTACACCTTC. Its protein product is CASSERGQKYTYGYTF.

The rearrangement uses TRBV10-3 and TRBJ1-2, with D perhaps matching TRBD1 (5 bases). V was cut by 6 bases and J by 2 bases, with 19 bases left in between. From germline, CDR1 is ENHRY and CDR2 SYGVKD. The CDR3 spans 16 residues. CDR3 nucleotide sequence: TGTGCCATCAGCTCCGCGCAGGGCCTTGGGAACTATGGCTACACCTTC. As protein: CAISSAQGLGNYGYTF.

V gene TRBV18 combines with J gene TRBJ2-7, with a weak D call TRBD2 (6 bases). Trimming took off 3 bases at V and 8 bases at J, with 14 bases between the two ends. Germline CDR1 is KGHSH and CDR2 is LQKENI. The CDR3 totals 13 residues. CDR3: CASSPGGASKQYV. The DNA for the CDR3 is TGTGCCAGCTCACCCGGGGGAGCATCTAAGCAGTACGTC.

The chain couples TRBV3-1 (or the pseudogene TRBV3-2) to TRBJ2-1, with 11 bases matching TRBD2. Germline V gives CDR1 LGHDT, CDR2 YNNKEL (reference sequence). The CDR3 totals 17 residues. V shed 2 bases and J 7 bases; nucleotides not matched to a gene: 10. The CDR3 coding sequence is TGTGCCAGCAGCCAAAACTCAGGGCTAGCGGGAGGTAATGAGCAGTTCTTC. Residues: CASSQNSGLAGGNEQFF.

This clone appeared once. This chain uses TRBV11-3 with TRBJ1-3; D gene unclear. Germline V gives CDR1 SGHNT, CDR2 YENEEA. CDR3 length: 15 residues. Trimming took 5 bases from V and 3 from J, leaving 14 bases between them. The CDR3 coding sequence is TGTGCCAGCAGCAATTCCCCACAAGATGGAAACACCATATATTTT. Its protein is CASSNSPQDGNTIYF.

The V call is TRBV11-2, the J call TRBJ1-2; no definite D call. This CDR3 has 16 residues. The V gene's germline CDR1 is SGHAT and CDR2 FQNNGV. V lost 4 bases to trimming and J lost 4 bases, with 19 bases between them. CDR3 coding DNA: TGTGCCAGCAGCTCCTCCGTCGCGCGGCTCAGCTATGGCTACACCTTC. Translated, it gives CASSSSVARLSYGYTF.

The rearrangement links TRBV12-5 to TRBJ2-7; TRBD1 agrees at 11 bases. Germline lookup yields CDR1 LGHNT and CDR2 FRNRAP. This CDR3 region has 15 residues. J was trimmed by 2 bases and V by 6 bases; bases with no gene match: 6. CDR3 loop: CASGGGQGVTYEQYV. CDR3 sequence (DNA): TGTGCTAGTGGAGGGGGACAGGGGGTTACCTACGAGCAGTACGTC.

This sequence joins TRBV5-1 and TRBJ2-3; D ambiguous. CDR1 SGHRS and CDR2 YFSETQ come from the germline V gene. V was pared by 2 bases and J by 3 bases, with 10 bases between. The CDR3 has 14 amino acids. This CDR3 reads CASSFDSGTDTQYF. In nucleotides, the CDR3 is TGCGCCAGCAGCTTTGATTCGGGTACAGATACGCAGTATTTT.

This clone was counted between two and nine times. The V and J genes are TRBV5-5 and TRBJ2-1; the match to TRBD2 covers 7 bases. Germline V gene lookup returns CDR1 SGHKS and CDR2 YYEKEE (reference sequence). CDR3 size: 17 residues. The V gene end was trimmed by 5 bases and the J gene end by 8 bases; junction bases not matched to a gene: 19. CDR3 residues: CASSLVGTMPLWDEQFF. DNA for the CDR3: TGTGCCAGCAGTTTAGTGGGGACTATGCCGCTCTGGGATGAGCAGTTCTTC. Full variable domain (rest looked up from reference TRBV5-5 and TRBJ2-1): DAGVTQSPTHLIKTRGQQVTLRCSPISGHKSVSWYQQVLGQGPQFIFQYYEKEERGRGNFPDRFSARQFPNYSSELNVNALLLGDSALYLCASSLVGTMPLWDEQFFGPGTRLTVL.

The chain links TRBV19 to TRBJ1-1, with 7 bases aligning to TRBD1. The length of the CDR3 is 15 residues. Per germline, CDR1 LNHDA and CDR2 SQIVND (reference sequence). Unmatched junction bases numbered 7, after V lost 5 bases and J lost 1 base. The CDR3 nucleotides are TGTGCCAGTAGTGAATACAGGGGCCAGAACACTGAAGCTTTCTTT. As protein: CASSEYRGQNTEAFF.

The chain links TRBV24-1 to TRBJ1-5; TRBD1 might be the D (5 bases). V gave up 3 bases and J gave up 6 bases, with 14 bases separating them. The CDR3 has 15 residues. Germline CDR1 reads KGHDR; CDR2 reads SFDVKD. The CDR3: CATSDPTDISQPQHF. The CDR3, as DNA: TGTGCCACCAGTGATCCCACGGACATCTCTCAGCCCCAGCATTTT.

The chain combines TRBV27 with TRBJ2-7, with 10 bases identical to TRBD2. This CDR3 is 18 amino acids long. The germline V gene encodes CDR1 MNHEY and CDR2 SMNVEV (reference sequence). Trimming took 2 bases from V and 2 from J; bases not matched to a gene: 12. For the CDR3, the DNA is TGTGCCAGCAGTTTAGGGTATAGCGGGGGGATTTTACCCTACGAGCAGTACTTC. This codes for CASSLGYSGGILPYEQYF.

CDR3 loop: CASSLSTSGGGGRFF. For the CDR3, the DNA is TGTGCCAGCAGTTTATCGACTAGCGGGGGAGGAGGTAGGTTCTTC. The chain has TRBV27 and TRBJ2-1, with 12 bases fitting TRBD2. This CDR3 is 15 amino acids long. CDR1 and CDR2 (germline): MNHEY, SMNVEV (reference sequence). Trimming removed 0 bases from V and 15 bases from J; junction bases left unmatched: 9.

This rearrangement joins TRBV27 to TRBJ2-7, with 8 bases matching TRBD2. Germline CDR1 MNHEY, CDR2 SMNVEV (reference sequence). The CDR3 length is 15 residues. V was clipped by 2 bases and J by 2 bases; unmatched bases: 5. CDR3 nucleotides: TGTGCCAGCAGTTTAACTCCGGGACTAGCCTACGAGCAGTACTTC. Protein: CASSLTPGLAYEQYF.

The chain recombines TRBV4-1 with TRBJ2-5; 10 bases are shared with TRBD2. Germline CDR1 MGHRA, CDR2 YSYEKL. The trim removed 1 base at V and 1 base at J, leaving 9 bases unmatched. The CDR3 runs 18 residues. The CDR3 DNA reads TGCGCCAGCAGCCAAGGGCCTAGCGGGAGAGGGTTCCAAGAGACCCAGTACTTC. This sequence encodes CASSQGPSGRGFQETQYF.

This sequence joins TRBV5-6 and TRBJ1-5; 8 nucleotides match TRBD1. V dropped 3 bases and J dropped 6; count of bases not matched to a gene: 2. This CDR3 contains 13 residues. In germline, CDR1 is SGHDT, CDR2 YYEEEE. The CDR3: CASSSTGGQPQHF. As DNA, the CDR3 is TGTGCCAGCAGCTCCACAGGGGGTCAGCCCCAGCATTTT.

With regard to this clone: Relative to the germline gene, one junction end is altered; a read error may explain this. This sequence joins TRBV7-7 and TRBJ2-1; a weak D match, TRBD2 (7 bases). The germline V gene has CDR1 SSHAT and CDR2 FNYEAQ (reference sequence). CDR3 length equals 18 residues. This CDR3 is CASSLVPGGAGQYNEQFF. The CDR3 coding sequence is TGTGCTAGCAGCTTAGTCCCGGGGGGCGCAGGACAATACAATGAGCAGTTCTTC.

This rearrangement joins TRBV28 to TRBJ2-7; 7 bases are a match to TRBD1. J lost 5 bases, V lost 7 bases, and 8 bases had no gene match. Germline V lookup: CDR1 MDHEN, CDR2 SYDVKM. This CDR3 is 13 amino acids long. Written as DNA, the CDR3 is TGTGCCAGCACAACCGGGACAGAGAACGAGCAGTACTTC. It specifies CASTTGTENEQYF.

This clone was recorded only once. Here the CDR3 reads CATSDLLFNEQFF. For the CDR3, the DNA is TGTGCCACCAGTGATTTGCTCTTTAATGAGCAGTTCTTC. The chain employs TRBV24-1 and TRBJ2-1; D is uncertain. Germline CDR1 KGHDR, CDR2 SFDVKD. With 0 bases removed from V and 7 bases from J, the gap between germline ends came to 6 bases. The CDR3 runs to 13 residues.

Remarks on this clone: The sample carries other DNA sequences with the same CDR3. In nucleotides, the CDR3 is TGTGCCTGGAGTGTACAGGGTGATCAGCCCCAGCATTTT. Protein product: CAWSVQGDQPQHF. This chain uses TRBV30 with TRBJ1-5; TRBD1 is a possible D gene (6 bases). The CDR3 is 13 amino acids. Germline CDR1 and CDR2: GTSNPN and SVGIG (reference sequence). Between the trimmed V and J ends, which lost 0 bases and 5 bases, there was a span of 8 bases.

The J gene is TRBJ2-3, the V gene TRBV5-5; 7 positions agree with TRBD1. V shed 2 bases, J shed 6 bases, and the junction held 9 bases outside the gene matches. Germline V gene sequence: CDR1 SGHKS, CDR2 YYEKEE (reference sequence). The CDR3 loop spans 15 amino acids. DNA of the CDR3: TGTGCCAGCAGCTTATGGGACAGCGTGGGGGATACGCAGTATTTT. It codes for CASSLWDSVGDTQYF.